The next 18 T cell receptor beta chains were all read from a single sample in a study of beta chain features in type 1 diabetes. Their antigen targets remain unknown. Overall study findings and caveats: People with Type 1 diabetes carried modestly yet significantly shorter TCRB CDR3s in all four CD4+ subsets.

The whole isolated RNA underwent reverse transcription, so sequencing captured expressed TCRB transcripts. The data were produced by immunoSEQ multiplex PCR, yet TCRdb's version contains in-frame clones alone and is incomplete. The table shows 300,000 to 350,000 clones, with around 8.5% occurring only once. Specimen: central memory CD4+ T cells from blood. The receptors here all came from a man aged 25-45 years with type 1 diabetes.

As DNA, the CDR3 is TGCAGCGTTCTCGTCCGATCGGAGCGGACGCAGTATTTT. This translates into CSVLVRSERTQYF. The V gene is TRBV29-1, the J gene TRBJ2-3; possibly TRBD2 for D (5 bases). The CDR3 totals 13 residues. V was pared by 5 bases and J by 9 bases, with 18 bases between. Germline values: CDR1 SQVTM, CDR2 ANQGSEA.

This clone was seen more than once but under ten times. The rearrangement uses TRBV30 and TRBJ2-2; D call uncertain. Germline CDR1 and CDR2: GTSNPN and SVGIG (reference sequence). CDR3 length equals 14 residues. Trimming took off 0 bases at V and 9 bases at J, with 14 bases between the two ends. Here the CDR3 reads CAWSVGLLPRELFF. The CDR3 bases are TGTGCCTGGAGTGTAGGGTTGCTTCCCCGGGAGCTGTTTTTT.

The chain couples TRBV11-3 to TRBJ2-2, with D hard to call. V dropped 4 bases and J dropped 4 bases, with 7 bases sitting between them. Germline CDR1 and CDR2: SGHNT and YENEEA. This CDR3 spans 13 amino acids. The CDR3 region has the DNA TGTGCCAGCAGCTGGGTCCCCACCGGGGAGCTGTTTTTT. Its protein is CASSWVPTGELFF.

The V call is TRBV2, the J call TRBJ1-2; TRBD1 matches at 9 bases. V was pared by 3 bases and J by 5 bases, with 13 bases of the junction left unmatched. This CDR3 has 17 amino acids. Germline loops: CDR1 SNHLY, CDR2 FYNNEI. CDR3 coding DNA: TGTGCCAGCAGTGAGGGACAGGGAATAAGTGGAGTATATGGCTACACCTTC. This gives the protein CASSEGQGISGVYGYTF.

There are a few counts of this clone. The chain carries TRBV7-2 and TRBJ2-3, with unresolved D. Germline V lookup: CDR1 SGHTA, CDR2 FQGNSA. This CDR3 has 15 amino acids. Trimming shortened V by 2 bases and J by 0 bases, and 9 bases separated the two germline ends. The chain's CDR3 is CASSLNYLSTDTQYF. Here the CDR3 DNA reads TGTGCCAGCAGCTTAAACTACCTTAGCACAGATACGCAGTATTTT. Variable domain in full (rest from reference TRBV7-2 and TRBJ2-3): GAGVSQSPSNKVTEKGKDVELRCDPISGHTALYWYRQSLGQGLEFLIYFQGNSAPDKSGLPSDRFSAERTGGSVSTLTIQRTQQEDSAVYLCASSLNYLSTDTQYFGPGTRLTVL.

The V call is TRBV6-6, the J call TRBJ2-5; D remains ambiguous. Germline lookup yields CDR1 MNHNY and CDR2 SVGAGI (reference sequence). V lost 5 bases to trimming and J lost 1 base, with 8 bases between them. The CDR3 contains 13 residues. CDR3 in DNA: TGTGCCAGCAGTAGCAGAGCCCAAGAGACCCAGTACTTC. Protein: CASSSRAQETQYF.

This clone was detected only a few times. V is TRBV6-1 and J is TRBJ2-2; tentatively, D is TRBD1 or TRBD2 (5 bases each). The germline V gene has CDR1 MNHNS and CDR2 SASEGT. Between the trimmed V and J ends, which lost 1 base and 1 base, there was a span of 10 bases. The CDR3 contains 16 residues. This CDR3 is CASSEVGDGNTGELFF. CDR3 nucleotides: TGTGCCAGCAGTGAAGTAGGGGACGGGAACACCGGGGAGCTGTTTTTT.

The table lists this clone with a few counts. The chain couples TRBV23-1 to TRBJ2-7, with TRBD1 as a possible D gene (6 bases). TRBV23-1 is recorded as an ORF, its role being uncertain. V lost 8 bases, J lost 2 bases, and 16 bases lay in between. The CDR3 contains 14 residues. CDR3 loop: CASGIRDKAYEQYF. Here the CDR3 DNA reads TGCGCCAGCGGTATAAGGGACAAAGCCTACGAGCAGTACTTC.

V gene TRBV11-2 combines with J gene TRBJ2-3, with TRBD2 matching 7 bases. This CDR3 spans 15 amino acids. Germline V gene sequence: CDR1 SGHAT, CDR2 FQNNGV. J gave up 6 bases and V 5 bases, and 11 bases lay outside the gene matches. The CDR3 DNA reads as TGTGCCAGCAGCCGGGAAAGCGGGGAGCGGGATACGCAGTATTTT. It yields the protein CASSRESGERDTQYF.

This clone came up a few times. This chain links TRBV4-1 with TRBJ1-1; D call uncertain. The CDR3 loop spans 15 amino acids. From germline, CDR1 is MGHRA and CDR2 YSYEKL. Between the trimmed V and J ends, which lost 0 bases and 0 bases, there was a span of 8 bases. This CDR3 is CASSQEQRMNTEAFF. CDR3 in DNA: TGCGCCAGCAGCCAAGAGCAACGGATGAACACTGAAGCTTTCTTT.

This clone was detected only a few times. The CDR3 loop reads CASSYSWDREGEQYF. CDR3 sequence (DNA): TGTGCCAGCAGTTACTCATGGGACAGGGAGGGCGAGCAGTACTTC. This chain connects TRBV6-5 to TRBJ2-7, with 9 bases aligning to TRBD1. There are 15 residues in the CDR3. The J segment lost 6 bases and the V segment lost 0 bases, leaving 6 bases of the junction unmatched. The V gene's germline CDR1 is MNHEY and CDR2 SVGAGI.

The rearrangement uses TRBV4-1 and TRBJ2-4; D is perhaps TRBD1 or TRBD2 (5 bases each). Germline CDR1 MGHRA, CDR2 YSYEKL. The CDR3 runs 15 residues. V gave up 0 bases and J gave up 3 bases, with 9 bases separating them. The DNA for the CDR3 is TGCGCCAGCAGCCAAGATCGGGACGGCAAAAACATTCAGTACTTC. As protein: CASSQDRDGKNIQYF.

V usage is TRBV7-8 and J usage is TRBJ2-5, with TRBD2 matching 15 bases. The V gene end was trimmed by 5 bases and the J gene end by 6 bases; junction bases not matched to a gene: 16. This CDR3 region has 19 residues. CDR1 is SGHVS, CDR2 FQNEAQ, per germline. Written as DNA, the CDR3 is TGTGCCAGCAGCGAAAAGGGACTAGCGGGGGGCAACGGCATAAAGACCCAGTACTTC. It encodes CASSEKGLAGGNGIKTQYF.

This clone was observed a handful of times. The chain combines TRBV10-3 with TRBJ2-7; perhaps TRBD2 as D (6 bases). Germline V gene sequence: CDR1 ENHRY, CDR2 SYGVKD. V lost 0 bases and J lost 5, with 11 bases in between. This CDR3 is built from 14 residues. The CDR3 protein is CAISESVSGDEQYF. CDR3 sequence (DNA): TGTGCCATCAGTGAGTCGGTTAGCGGAGACGAGCAGTACTTC.

This clone was observed at least ten times. This same CDR3 is encoded by further DNA sequences in the sample. The chain links TRBV14 to TRBJ1-4; 9 nucleotides align to TRBD1. Trimming at V came to 4 bases and at J to 5 bases, leaving 2 bases not matched to a gene. The CDR3 contains 14 residues. The germline gives CDR1 SGHDN, CDR2 FVKESK. As DNA, the CDR3 is TGTGCCAGCAGCCCAGGGACAGGGAATGAAAAACTGTTTTTT. The encoded protein is CASSPGTGNEKLFF.

This clone was detected only a few times. The gene calls are TRBV6-5 and TRBJ1-5; 7 positions match TRBD1. This CDR3 has 15 amino acids. J gave up 4 bases and V 6 bases, and 9 bases lay outside the gene matches. The V gene's germline CDR1 is MNHEY and CDR2 SVGAGI. For the CDR3, the DNA is TGTGCCAGCAGCCCCAGACAGGGTGGAAATCAGCCCCAGCATTTT. Translated, it gives CASSPRQGGNQPQHF.

This clone was picked up a small number of times. The chain employs TRBV27 and TRBJ1-2; perhaps TRBD1 as D (5 bases). This CDR3 region has 14 residues. Trimming left V 5 bases short and J 4 bases short, with 14 bases between. Germline CDR1 MNHEY, CDR2 SMNVEV (reference sequence). This chain's CDR3 is CASSLAGTGYGYTF. CDR3 sequence (DNA): TGTGCCAGCAGTCTCGCCGGGACGGGCTATGGCTACACCTTC.

The sample holds a few counts of this clone. V usage is TRBV7-9 and J usage is TRBJ2-3; 9 nucleotides agree with TRBD2. Germline trimming cut 10 bases from V and 5 bases from J; bases unmatched to any gene: 13. Germline assignment: CDR1 SEHNR and CDR2 FQNEAQ (reference sequence). The CDR3 sequence is 15 residues long. CDR3 amino acids: CATEVGSGGEDTQYF. In DNA form, the CDR3 reads TGTGCCACCGAAGTGGGTAGCGGGGGTGAAGATACGCAGTATTTT.